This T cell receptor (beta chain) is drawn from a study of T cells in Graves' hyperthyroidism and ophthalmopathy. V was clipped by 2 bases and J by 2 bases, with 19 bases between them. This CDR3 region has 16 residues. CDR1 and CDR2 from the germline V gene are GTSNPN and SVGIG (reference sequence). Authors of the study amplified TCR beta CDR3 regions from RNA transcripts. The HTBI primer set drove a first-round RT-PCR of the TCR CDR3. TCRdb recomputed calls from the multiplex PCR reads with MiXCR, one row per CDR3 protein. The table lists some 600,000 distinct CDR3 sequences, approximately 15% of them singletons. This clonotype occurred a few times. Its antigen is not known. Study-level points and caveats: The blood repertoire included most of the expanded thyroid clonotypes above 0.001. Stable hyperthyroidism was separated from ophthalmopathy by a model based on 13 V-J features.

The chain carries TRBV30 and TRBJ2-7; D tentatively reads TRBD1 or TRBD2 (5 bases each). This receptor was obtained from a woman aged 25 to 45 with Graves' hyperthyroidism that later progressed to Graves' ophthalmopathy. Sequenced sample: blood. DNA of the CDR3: TGTGCCTGGAGTTCCCCTTCGGGGCTGTTTGCCTACGAGCAGTACTTC. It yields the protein CAWSSPSGLFAYEQYF.